This is a list of T cell receptor beta chains from one sample in a study of graft-versus-host responses after intestinal transplantation. What these receptors recognize is not known. Assay: immunoSEQ multiplex PCR; the TCRdb copy retains only in-frame clones and omits some. The data hold about 82,000 clones, with 91% observed a single time. Sequenced material: unstimulated CD4+ T cells sorted from spleen or lymph node cells, taken before intestinal transplant. The origin of the receptors is a human donor who received an intestinal transplant. CDR3s include the opening cysteine and the closing phenylalanine or tryptophan. D genes are given only for firm matches. Some rows have no size entry. The others give once, few or many, or a class for an expanded clone.

TRBV30	TRBJ1-3	.	.	TGTGCCTGGAGTGTCCAGGGGCCTGGAAACACCATATATTTT	CAWSVQGPGNTIYF
TRBV11-3	TRBJ1-2	TRBD1	.	TGTGCCAGCAGCTCCCGGGACAGGGATCGGGGCTACACCTTC	CASSSRDRDRGYTF
TRBV7-9	TRBJ1-3	.	few	TGTGCCAGCAGCCTGACAGGACTCTCTGGAAACACCATATATTTT	CASSLTGLSGNTIYF
TRBV7-9	TRBJ2-1	.	.	TGTGCCAGCAGCCATCGCAGGGTCGGCGGCAATGAGCAGTTCTTC	CASSHRRVGGNEQFF
TRBV7-2	TRBJ2-1	TRBD2	once	TGTGCCAGCAGCTTCGAGAACGGGAGGGCTTCGCTCTTC	CASSFENGRASLF
TRBV4-3	TRBJ1-6	.	.	TGCGCCAGCAGCCAAGTAAGGGGTCTTAATTCACCCCTCCACTTT	CASSQVRGLNSPLHF
TRBV18	TRBJ1-5	.	.	TGTGCCAGCTCACCAAGGTCAGGGGATCAGCCCCAGCATTTT	CASSPRSGDQPQHF
TRBV19	TRBJ2-3	.	.	TGTGCCAGTAGTAGGACCGGGGACACAGATACGCAGTATTTT	CASSRTGDTDTQYF
TRBV6-5	TRBJ2-1	TRBD1	.	TGTGCCAGCAGTTACGGGACAGTCTACAATGAGCAGTTCTTC	CASSYGTVYNEQFF
TRBV4-3	TRBJ2-2	TRBD2	once	TGCGCCAGCAGCCAAGCGGGTCGGGGGGCGAACACCGGGGAGCTGTTTTTT	CASSQAGRGANTGELFF
TRBV5-6	TRBJ2-7	TRBD1	.	TGTGCCAGCAGCTCACAGGGGGCGCCGTACGAGCAGTACTTC	CASSSQGAPYEQYF
TRBV5-1	TRBJ1-1	.	.	TGCGCCAGCAGCTCCTTAGAGAACACTGAAGCTTTCTTT	CASSSLENTEAFF
TRBV30	TRBJ1-1	TRBD1	once	TGTGCCTGGAGTGTACCGTCAGGGGGACTGAACACTGAAGCTTTCTTT	CAWSVPSGGLNTEAFF
TRBV7-8	TRBJ2-7	TRBD1	few	TGTGCCAGCGGTCCGGGACAGGGGGCGCGGGAGCAGTACTTC	CASGPGQGAREQYF
TRBV6-1	TRBJ1-3	TRBD1	few	TGTGCCAGCGGTGCAACTACAGGGGGATCTGGAAACACCATATATTTT	CASGATTGGSGNTIYF
TRBV30	TRBJ2-1	TRBD2	.	TGTGCCTGGAGTGTACTTCAGGGTAGCGGGTGGTTCTTC	CAWSVLQGSGWFF
TRBV7-8	TRBJ2-1	.	.	TGTGCCAGCACCCCACTAGCCCGCAATGAGCAGTTCTTC	CASTPLARNEQFF
TRBV11-3	TRBJ2-1	TRBD2	.	TGTGCCAGCAGCTCCGGGACTACCAAGGGCAATGAGCAGTTCTTC	CASSSGTTKGNEQFF
TRBV11-2	TRBJ1-2	.	once	TGTGCCAGCACCCAATCGGGTGTCCAGTCACCCTATGGCTACACCTTC	CASTQSGVQSPYGYTF
TRBV2	TRBJ2-3	TRBD1	once	TGTGCCAGCAGTTTATTCCCGGGACAGGGGTTCGCAGATACGCAGTATTTT	CASSLFPGQGFADTQYF
TRBV7-9	TRBJ2-7	TRBD1	once	TGTGCCAGCACCCGACAGGGGGATGGCGAGCAGTACTTC	CASTRQGDGEQYF
TRBV4-3	TRBJ1-2	TRBD1	.	TGCGCCAGCAGCCAGGCAGGGGGCCTCTATGGCTACACCTTC	CASSQAGGLYGYTF
TRBV7-2	TRBJ2-4	.	.	TGTGCCAGCAGCCCGGGGTACATTCAGTACTTC	CASSPGYIQYF
TRBV11-2	TRBJ2-7	.	.	TGTGCCAGCAGCTTAGTATTCGGGCAGGGTTCGGACGAGCAGTACTTC	CASSLVFGQGSDEQYF
TRBV7-2	TRBJ2-7	TRBD2	.	TGTGCCAGCAGCCACAGCGGGGGGACAGCATACGAGCAGTACTTC	CASSHSGGTAYEQYF
TRBV6-1	TRBJ2-7	TRBD1	few	TGTGCCAGCAGGACAGGGGGTGGCGAGCAGTACTTC	CASRTGGGEQYF
TRBV28	TRBJ2-7	.	few	TGTGCCAGCAGCAGGACTGGGGGGAGGTCCTACGAGCAGTACTTC	CASSRTGGRSYEQYF
TRBV27	TRBJ2-5	TRBD2	few	TGTGCCAGCAGTCCCCTGGGCCTTAGCGGGGGGGACCAAGAGACCCAGTACTTC	CASSPLGLSGGDQETQYF
TRBV7-9	TRBJ1-3	.	once	TGTGCCAGCAGCTTAGAGGGGTCAGGAAACACCATATATTTT	CASSLEGSGNTIYF
TRBV7-2	TRBJ2-1	.	.	TGTGCCAGCGCAATGCGGGTCCTCAGCTCCTACAATGAGCAGTTCTTC	CASAMRVLSSYNEQFF
TRBV19	TRBJ1-5	TRBD1	.	TGTGCCAGTAGTATGGGACAGGGGGCTCGTCAGCCCCAGCATTTT	CASSMGQGARQPQHF
TRBV23-1	TRBJ2-1	TRBD1	.	TGCGCCATTTCCCGGGACAGGGCGAGGGATGAGCAGTTCTTC	CAISRDRARDEQFF
TRBV30	TRBJ1-5	TRBD1	.	TGTGCCTGGAGTGTAAGAGGGCCGGGACAGGCCAATCAGCCCCAGCATTTT	CAWSVRGPGQANQPQHF
TRBV27	TRBJ1-1	.	.	TGTGCCAGCAGCCCCTTCAAGTGGGGTACGGGTTTGGGGGGAACTGAAGCTTTCTTT	CASSPFKWGTGLGGTEAFF
TRBV18	TRBJ2-7	.	once	TGTGCCAGCTCACCCAAGCAACTAGTGGTCTACGAGCAGTACTTC	CASSPKQLVVYEQYF
TRBV5-6	TRBJ2-3	.	.	TGTGCCAGCAGCTTCCTGGCTAGCATCTTACCAGATACGCAGTATTTT	CASSFLASILPDTQYF
TRBV2	TRBJ1-5	.	.	TGTGCCAGCAGTGAACTCCGGGGCAATCAGCCCCAGCATTTT	CASSELRGNQPQHF